These 2 T cell receptor beta chains originate from one sample sequenced in a study of blood T cell repertoires in COVID-19. Profiling relied on immunoSEQ multiplex PCR, and the TCRdb table lists in-frame clones only, not all of them. Among 250,000 to 350,000 clones listed, around nine tenths were seen once. What was sequenced was peripheral blood. The receptors originated from a young woman with COVID-19, enrolled during active disease.

The rearrangement uses TRBV5-6 and TRBJ2-1; 10 bases are a match to TRBD2. V lost 3 bases to trimming and J lost 8 bases; unmatched junction nucleotides: 5. CDR1 SGHDT and CDR2 YYEEEE come from the germline V gene. The CDR3 runs to 14 residues. CDR3 amino acids: CASSSSGRADEQFF. As DNA, the CDR3 is TGTGCCAGCAGCTCAAGCGGGAGGGCCGATGAGCAGTTCTTC.

With regard to this clone: Other DNA variants within this sample encode the same CDR3. In DNA, the CDR3 is TGTGCCAGCAGCTTGGCAGGGGCAGGCAATCAGCCCCAGCATTTT. Translation: CASSLAGAGNQPQHF. The chain uses TRBV5-6 and TRBJ1-5; D might be TRBD1 (6 bases). The CDR3 length is 15 residues. V was trimmed by 0 bases and J by 2 bases, leaving 9 bases between them. In germline, CDR1 is SGHDT, CDR2 YYEEEE.